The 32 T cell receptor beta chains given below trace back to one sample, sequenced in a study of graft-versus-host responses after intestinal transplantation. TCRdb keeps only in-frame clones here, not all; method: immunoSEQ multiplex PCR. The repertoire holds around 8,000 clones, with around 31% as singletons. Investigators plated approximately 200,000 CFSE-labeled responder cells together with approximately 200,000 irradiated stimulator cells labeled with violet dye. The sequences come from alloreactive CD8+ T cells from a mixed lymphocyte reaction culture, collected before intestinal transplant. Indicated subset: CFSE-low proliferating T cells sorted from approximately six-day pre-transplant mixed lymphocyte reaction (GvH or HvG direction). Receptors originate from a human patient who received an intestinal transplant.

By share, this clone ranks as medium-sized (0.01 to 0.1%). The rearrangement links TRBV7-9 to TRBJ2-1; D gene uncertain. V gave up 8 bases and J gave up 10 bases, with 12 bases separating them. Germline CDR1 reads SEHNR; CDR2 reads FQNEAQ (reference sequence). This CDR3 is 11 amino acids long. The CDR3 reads CASGAGREQFF. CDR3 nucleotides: TGTGCCAGCGGCGCAGGTAGGGAGCAGTTCTTC.

Here the CDR3 reads CASSLGDPTGFHEQYF. In DNA form, the CDR3 reads TGTGCCAGCAGCTTAGGGGACCCGACAGGGTTTCACGAGCAGTACTTC. The V gene is TRBV7-6, the J gene TRBJ2-7; TRBD1 agrees at 7 bases. Germline values: CDR1 SGHVS, CDR2 FNYEAQ. V was clipped by 1 base and J by 5 bases; unmatched bases: 11. CDR3 length: 16 residues.

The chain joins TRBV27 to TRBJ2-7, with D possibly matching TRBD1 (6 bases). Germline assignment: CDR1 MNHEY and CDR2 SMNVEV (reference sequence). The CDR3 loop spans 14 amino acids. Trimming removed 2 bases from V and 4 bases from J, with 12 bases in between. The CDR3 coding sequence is TGTGCCAGCAGTTTAGGGGGCAAGTTGTACGAGCAGTACTTC. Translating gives CASSLGGKLYEQYF.

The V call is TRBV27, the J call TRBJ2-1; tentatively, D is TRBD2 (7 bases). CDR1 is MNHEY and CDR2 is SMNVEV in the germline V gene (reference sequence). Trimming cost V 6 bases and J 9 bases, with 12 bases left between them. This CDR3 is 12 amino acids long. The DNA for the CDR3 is TGTGCCAGCAGCCTAGGGGGGGGTGAGCAGTTCTTC. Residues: CASSLGGGEQFF.

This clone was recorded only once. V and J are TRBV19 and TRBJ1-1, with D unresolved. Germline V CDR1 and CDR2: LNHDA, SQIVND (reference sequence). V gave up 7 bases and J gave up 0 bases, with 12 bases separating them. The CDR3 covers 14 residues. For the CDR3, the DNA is TGTGCCAGTACCCCCACCTACCTGAACACTGAAGCTTTCTTT. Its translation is CASTPTYLNTEAFF.

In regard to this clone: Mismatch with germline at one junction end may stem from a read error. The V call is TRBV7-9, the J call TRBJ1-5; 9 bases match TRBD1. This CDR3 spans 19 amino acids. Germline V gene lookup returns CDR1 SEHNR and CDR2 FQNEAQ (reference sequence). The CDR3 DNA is TGTGCCAGAAGCTTAGCCCCTTCATCCGGGACAGGGATCAATCAGCCCCAGCATTTT. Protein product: CARSLAPSSGTGINQPQHF.

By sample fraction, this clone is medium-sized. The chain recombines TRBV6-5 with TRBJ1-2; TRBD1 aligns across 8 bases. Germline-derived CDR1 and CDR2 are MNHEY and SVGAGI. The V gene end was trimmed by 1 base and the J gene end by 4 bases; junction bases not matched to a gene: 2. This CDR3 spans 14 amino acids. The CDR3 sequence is CASSYWGTGYGYTF. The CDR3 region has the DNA TGTGCCAGCAGTTACTGGGGGACAGGCTATGGCTACACCTTC.

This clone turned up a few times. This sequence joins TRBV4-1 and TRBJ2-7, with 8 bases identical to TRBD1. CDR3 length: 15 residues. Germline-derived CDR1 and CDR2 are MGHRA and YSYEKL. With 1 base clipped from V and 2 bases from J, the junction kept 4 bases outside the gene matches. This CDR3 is CASSQGTGLAYEQYF. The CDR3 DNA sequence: TGCGCCAGCAGCCAAGGGACAGGGCTAGCCTACGAGCAGTACTTC.

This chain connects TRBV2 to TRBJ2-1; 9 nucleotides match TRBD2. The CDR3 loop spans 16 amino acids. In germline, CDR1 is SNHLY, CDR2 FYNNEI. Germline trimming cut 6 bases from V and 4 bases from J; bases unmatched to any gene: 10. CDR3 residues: CASRDFTGLAYNEQFF. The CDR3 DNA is TGTGCCAGCAGGGACTTTACGGGACTAGCATACAATGAGCAGTTCTTC.

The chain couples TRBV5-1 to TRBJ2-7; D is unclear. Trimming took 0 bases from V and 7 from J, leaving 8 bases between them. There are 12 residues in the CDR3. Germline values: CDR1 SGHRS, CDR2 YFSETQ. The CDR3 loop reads CASSLVSGEQYF. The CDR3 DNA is TGCGCCAGCAGCTTGGTCTCGGGTGAGCAGTACTTC.

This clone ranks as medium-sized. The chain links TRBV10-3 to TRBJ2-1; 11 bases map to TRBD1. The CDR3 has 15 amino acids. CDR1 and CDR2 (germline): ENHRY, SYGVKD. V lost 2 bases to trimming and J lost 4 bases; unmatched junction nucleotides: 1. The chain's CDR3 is CAISERDRGYNEQFF. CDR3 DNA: TGTGCCATCAGTGAGAGGGACAGGGGGTACAATGAGCAGTTCTTC.

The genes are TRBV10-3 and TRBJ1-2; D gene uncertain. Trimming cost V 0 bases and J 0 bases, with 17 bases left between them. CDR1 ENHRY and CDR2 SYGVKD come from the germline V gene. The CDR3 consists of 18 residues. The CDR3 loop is CAISESMLGRITNYGYTF. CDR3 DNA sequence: TGTGCCATCAGTGAGTCGATGTTAGGCAGGATAACTAACTATGGCTACACCTTC.

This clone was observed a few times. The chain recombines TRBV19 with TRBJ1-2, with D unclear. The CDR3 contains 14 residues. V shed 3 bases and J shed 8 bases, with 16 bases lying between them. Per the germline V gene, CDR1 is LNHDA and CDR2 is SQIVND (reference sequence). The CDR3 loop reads CASSMNSIYGGYTF. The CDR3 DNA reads TGTGCCAGTAGTATGAACAGTATCTATGGCGGCTACACCTTC.

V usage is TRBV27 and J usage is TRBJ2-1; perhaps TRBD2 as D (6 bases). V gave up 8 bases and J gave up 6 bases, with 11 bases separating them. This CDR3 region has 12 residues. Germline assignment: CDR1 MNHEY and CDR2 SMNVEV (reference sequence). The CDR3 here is CASGYSGNEQFF. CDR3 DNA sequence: TGTGCCAGCGGATATAGCGGCAATGAGCAGTTCTTC.

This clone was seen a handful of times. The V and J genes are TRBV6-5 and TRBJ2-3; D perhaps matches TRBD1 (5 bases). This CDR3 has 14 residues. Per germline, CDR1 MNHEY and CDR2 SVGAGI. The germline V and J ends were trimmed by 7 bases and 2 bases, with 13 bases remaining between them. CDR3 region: CASTRGQNTDTQYF. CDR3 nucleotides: TGTGCCAGCACTAGGGGTCAGAACACAGATACGCAGTATTTT.

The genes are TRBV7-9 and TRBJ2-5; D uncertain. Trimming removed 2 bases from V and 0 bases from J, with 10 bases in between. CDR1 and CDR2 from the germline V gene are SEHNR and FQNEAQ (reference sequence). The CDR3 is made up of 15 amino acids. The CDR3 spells CASSLLLADQETQYF. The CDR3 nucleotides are TGTGCCAGCAGCTTACTTTTGGCAGACCAAGAGACCCAGTACTTC.

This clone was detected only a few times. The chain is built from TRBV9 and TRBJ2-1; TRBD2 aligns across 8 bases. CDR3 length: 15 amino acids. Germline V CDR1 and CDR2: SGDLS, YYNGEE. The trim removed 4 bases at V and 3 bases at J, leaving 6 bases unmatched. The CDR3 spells CASSSQRGHYNEQFF. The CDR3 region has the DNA TGTGCCAGCAGCTCCCAGCGGGGGCACTACAATGAGCAGTTCTTC.

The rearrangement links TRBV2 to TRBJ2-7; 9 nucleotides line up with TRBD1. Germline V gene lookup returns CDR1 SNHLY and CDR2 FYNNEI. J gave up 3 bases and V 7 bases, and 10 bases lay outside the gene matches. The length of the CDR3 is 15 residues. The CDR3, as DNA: TGTGCCAGCACCACGGACAGGGGATCGTTCTACGAGCAGTACTTC. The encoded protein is CASTTDRGSFYEQYF.

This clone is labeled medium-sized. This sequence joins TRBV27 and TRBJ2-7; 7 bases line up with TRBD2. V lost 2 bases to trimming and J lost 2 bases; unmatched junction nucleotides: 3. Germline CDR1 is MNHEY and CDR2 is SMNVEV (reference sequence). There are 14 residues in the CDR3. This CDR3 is CASSLAGVTYEQYF. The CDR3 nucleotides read TGTGCCAGCAGTTTAGCGGGAGTAACCTACGAGCAGTACTTC.

This chain's CDR3 is CASSGLGSSYEQYF. CDR3 nucleotide sequence: TGTGCCAGCAGTGGTTTGGGGAGCTCCTACGAGCAGTACTTC. The rearrangement joins TRBV6-1 to TRBJ2-7; D is perhaps TRBD2 (5 bases). Trimming pared 4 bases from V and 0 bases from J, leaving 10 bases between. CDR3 length equals 14 residues. CDR1 is MNHNS and CDR2 is SASEGT in the germline V gene.

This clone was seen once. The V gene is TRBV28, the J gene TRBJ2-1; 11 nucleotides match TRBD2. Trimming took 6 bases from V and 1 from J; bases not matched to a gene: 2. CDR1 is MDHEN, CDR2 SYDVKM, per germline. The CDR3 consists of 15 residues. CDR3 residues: CASSSSGGSYNEQFF. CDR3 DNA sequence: TGTGCCAGCAGCTCTAGCGGGGGGTCCTACAATGAGCAGTTCTTC.

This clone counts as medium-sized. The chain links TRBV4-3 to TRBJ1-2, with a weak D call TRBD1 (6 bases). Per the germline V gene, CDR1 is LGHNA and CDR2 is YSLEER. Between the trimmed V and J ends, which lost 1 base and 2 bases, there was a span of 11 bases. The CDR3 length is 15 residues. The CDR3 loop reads CASSQGGRGNYGYTF. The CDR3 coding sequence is TGCGCCAGCAGCCAAGGAGGCAGGGGAAACTATGGCTACACCTTC.

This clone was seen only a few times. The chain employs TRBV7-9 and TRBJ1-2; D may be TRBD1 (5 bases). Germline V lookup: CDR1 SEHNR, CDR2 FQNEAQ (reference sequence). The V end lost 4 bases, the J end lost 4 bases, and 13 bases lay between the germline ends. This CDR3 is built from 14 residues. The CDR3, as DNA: TGTGCCAGCAGCTCAATCCAGGGCTCCTATGGCTACACCTTC. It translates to CASSSIQGSYGYTF.

The CDR3 protein is CAWSAGTGSYEQYF. The CDR3 region has the DNA TGTGCCTGGAGTGCCGGGACAGGCAGCTACGAGCAGTACTTC. This chain connects TRBV30 to TRBJ2-7, with TRBD1 identical over 8 bases. The germline V gene encodes CDR1 GTSNPN and CDR2 SVGIG (reference sequence). The CDR3 contains 14 residues. With 1 base clipped from V and 3 bases from J, the junction kept 5 bases outside the gene matches.

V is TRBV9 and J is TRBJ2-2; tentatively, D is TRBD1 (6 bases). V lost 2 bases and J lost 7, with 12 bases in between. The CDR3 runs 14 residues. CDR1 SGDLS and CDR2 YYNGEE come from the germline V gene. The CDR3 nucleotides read TGTGCCAGCAGCGTCCCACAGGGTGGCGGGGAGCTGTTTTTT. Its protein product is CASSVPQGGGELFF.

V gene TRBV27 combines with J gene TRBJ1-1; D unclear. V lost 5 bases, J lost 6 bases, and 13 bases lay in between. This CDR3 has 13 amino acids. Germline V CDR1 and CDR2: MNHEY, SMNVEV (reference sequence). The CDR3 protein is CASSLSSRAEAFF. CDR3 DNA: TGTGCCAGCAGTCTAAGTTCACGGGCTGAAGCTTTCTTT.

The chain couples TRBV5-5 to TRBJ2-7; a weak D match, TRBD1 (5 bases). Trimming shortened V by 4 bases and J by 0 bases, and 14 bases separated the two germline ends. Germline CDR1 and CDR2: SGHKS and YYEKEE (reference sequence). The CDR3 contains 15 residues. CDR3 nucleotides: TGTGCCAGCAGCGCCGAAGGGGTGAGCTCCTACGAGCAGTACTTC. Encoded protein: CASSAEGVSSYEQYF.

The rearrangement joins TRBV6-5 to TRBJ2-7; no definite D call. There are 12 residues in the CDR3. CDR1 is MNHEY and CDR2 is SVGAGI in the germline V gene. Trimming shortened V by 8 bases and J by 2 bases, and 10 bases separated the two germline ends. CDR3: CASSPNTYEQYF. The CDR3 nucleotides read TGTGCCAGCTCCCCGAACACCTACGAGCAGTACTTC.

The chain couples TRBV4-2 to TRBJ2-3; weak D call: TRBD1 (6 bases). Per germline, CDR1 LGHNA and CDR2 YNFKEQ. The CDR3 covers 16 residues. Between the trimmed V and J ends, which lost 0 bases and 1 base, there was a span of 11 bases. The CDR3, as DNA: TGTGCCAGCAGCCAAGATCAGGGGACCGGCACAGATACGCAGTATTTT. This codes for CASSQDQGTGTDTQYF.

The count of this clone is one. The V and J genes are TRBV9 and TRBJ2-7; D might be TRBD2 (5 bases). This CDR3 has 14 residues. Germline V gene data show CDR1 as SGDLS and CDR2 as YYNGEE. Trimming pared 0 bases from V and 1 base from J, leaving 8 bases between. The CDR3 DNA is TGTGCCAGCAGCGTAGAGACTACGTCCTACGAGCAGTACTTC. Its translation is CASSVETTSYEQYF.

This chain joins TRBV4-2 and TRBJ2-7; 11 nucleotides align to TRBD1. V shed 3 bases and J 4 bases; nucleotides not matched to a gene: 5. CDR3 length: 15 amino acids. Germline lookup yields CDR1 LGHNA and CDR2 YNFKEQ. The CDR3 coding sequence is TGTGCCAGCAGCCACGGGACAGGGGGTGGTTACGAGCAGTACTTC. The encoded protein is CASSHGTGGGYEQYF.

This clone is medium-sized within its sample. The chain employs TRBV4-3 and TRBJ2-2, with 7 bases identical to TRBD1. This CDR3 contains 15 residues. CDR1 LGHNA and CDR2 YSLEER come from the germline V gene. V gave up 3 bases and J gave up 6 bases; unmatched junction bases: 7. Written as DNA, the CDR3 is TGCGCCAGCAGCCAGGTCACAGGGGCTGCCGGGGAGCTGTTTTTT. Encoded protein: CASSQVTGAAGELFF.